This T cell receptor beta chain emerged from a study of cytomegalovirus exposure and HLA in healthy donors (TCRdb year 2017). For context, the study as a whole: According to an earlier analysis of 587 of the donors, about 179 million T cells yielded 117 million unique TCR beta sequences and 250 to 350 Gb of sequence data. The genetic ancestry cluster associated with self-reported Caucasian donors included 81% of the roughly 410 genotyped donors. Rather than using new phenotypic data, the later analysis identified candidate immune exposures from TCR beta sequences and from how often those sequences occurred across donors. An earlier analysis of about 620 of the donors applied high-throughput TCR beta sequencing to assess whether each TCR beta V gene segment acted as functional or pseudogenic. The study profiled the T cell repertoires of more than 500 subjects by immunosequencing and related them to cytomegalovirus serostatus. A later analysis re-analyzed previously published TCR beta repertoires from hundreds of donors and added high-resolution HLA genotyping to study TCR occurrence patterns. The aim of the study was to test whether cataloging public T cell receptors could identify signatures of past pathogen exposure. Roughly 5 DR-DQ haplotypes were handled as single units for association and clustering, since linkage in the cohort was strong. Every discovery cohort repertoire had been produced on one sequencing platform. The study combined high-throughput TCR immunosequencing, statistical association of individual TCRs with disease status, and machine learning to predict cytomegalovirus infection status. An early release covering about 600 HLA-typed donors comprised roughly 300 gigabases of sequencing data and approximately 85 million unique TCR sequences. A separate validation cohort of 100 to 150 different subjects was used in addition to the roughly 720-subject first cohort. Typing coverage differed by locus: A, B, C, DRB1 and DQB1 were typed in roughly 620-630 donors, DQA1 in about 510, DPA1 in 600 to 610, and DPB1 in just under 490. Among almost 400 genotyped donors of the cohort, an average of about 240,000 unique TCR beta nucleotide sequences were sequenced per donor, 15% to 20% of them non-productive. Donor age, sex, ethnicity and CMV serostatus were collected together with the repertoire data. Both class I and class II loci were covered by HLA typing, at four-digit resolution. In a later genetic analysis, genome-wide SNP genotypes for about 60% of the 666 donors were used, and that subset was treated as a discovery cohort. Beyond this particular receptor, the publication reports: Three of the identified cytomegalovirus-associated TCR beta chains were confirmed in vitro to be specific for cytomegalovirus antigens. A later genetic analysis associated a missense DCLRE1C variant with V-gene and J-gene trimming of TCR beta chains, and an independent cohort replicated the association. Most TCR sequences were observed very rarely across donors, whereas some public TCRs were present in many individuals. The classifier was reported to diagnose cytomegalovirus status with high specificity and sensitivity in both the original and validation cohorts. Correlated functional status among segregating V segments might reflect linkage disequilibrium, but an unknown experimental factor could not be ruled out. Most CMV-associated TCR beta chains appeared to be HLA-restricted in a later analysis, and the HLA associations seemed to be driven largely by CMV exposure. Because the 87-base-pair reads could not distinguish some IMGT-functional V segments, including TRBV6-2 and TRBV6-3, those segments were excluded. In an earlier analysis of around 600 of the donors, most TCR beta V segments were observed in productive rearrangements about 87% or about 30% of the time, broadly matching IMGT annotations. A later analysis reported that several top co-occurrence clusters appeared linked to parvovirus B19, influenza, CMV and Epstein-Barr virus. A group of highly shared sequence variants was considered likely to be a technical artifact of the sequencing pipeline. A later analysis found that TCR association rates varied across HLA loci, with DRB1 alleles showing the most associated TCRs and HLA-C alleles the fewest. Strong co-occurrence of HLA alleles, especially DR and DQ, made assigning TCR associations to individual alleles difficult. A further reported finding was that TCR beta sequences accurately predicted the HLA-A and HLA-B alleles for most subjects in the first cohort. Because HLA typing was missing for some donors at each locus, association tests included only the typed subset. Specific HLA alleles were associated with 16,951 TCR beta sequences at a false discovery rate of 0.05 in a later analysis. In a later analysis, HLA-associated TCR beta chains were found to be more clonally expanded and to have lower generation probabilities than equally common non-associated chains. CMV serostatus was the only immune exposure information available for the cohort. The authors suggested that the approach could potentially be extended to other disease states and immunological phenotypes. The presence/absence analyses assumed that sequencing depth was roughly uniform across donors, and that assumption may not be true. In a later genetic analysis, fewer N-insertions in productive TCRs were reported among donors in an Asian-associated ancestry cluster than the approximately 710-donor mean. The earlier analysis of 587 of the donors excluded 15 to 20 rarely observed V segments, including chromosome 9 orphons, because counts were too low. In the study, 164 TCR beta chains were listed as associated with cytomegalovirus. This cohort had only TCR beta chains sequenced, and the lack of alpha or paired-chain data limited which features could be detected.

As regards this clone: This receptor's antigen is unknown.

Based on the germline V gene, the CDR1 and CDR2 sequences are MRHNA and SNTAGT. Its CDR3 holds 15 amino acids, cysteine through phenylalanine. This entry keeps only the CDR3 DNA: 45 bases, framed from base 1. V was cut back by 3 bases and J by 0 bases, leaving a gap of 10 bases between them. The cohort comprised hundreds of healthy bone marrow donors. Cohort members were all nominally healthy when sampled, although unrecorded immune exposures were likely present. The donor was CMV seropositive and was included in the group of 250 to 350 seropositive cohort members. Each donor provided a peripheral blood sample, and peripheral blood mononuclear cells were used for TCR beta sequencing. Genomic DNA was extracted from the blood cell samples with the Qiagen DNeasy Blood Extraction Kit. Library method: the immunoSEQ multiplex PCR assay. A mixture of 60 forward primers for TCR Vbeta segments and 13 reverse primers for TCR Jbeta segments was used in the multiplex PCR. The CDR3 region of rearranged TCR beta genes was amplified from genomic DNA by a multiplex PCR assay. On the Illumina HiSeq System, the amplified TCR beta libraries were sequenced as 87-base-pair reads. The study's processing was this. In a later analysis, 80 million or so unique TCR beta chains were counted across the approximately 670 repertoires, and approximately 11 million of these chains were shared by at least two donors. To remove PCR and sequencing errors, raw reads were error-corrected and collapsed into unique sequences using a nearest-neighbor algorithm that merged closely related sequences. Alignment of CDR3 sequences to IMGT reference sequences was used to assign V, D and J gene segments. For a sequence to be retained, at least a six-nucleotide match to both a V gene segment and a J gene segment was required. Rearrangements were classified as productive when the CDR3 lacked stop codons and remained in frame with V and J, and all other rearrangements were classified as non-productive. Following IMGT convention, CDR3 was defined as the stretch from the second conserved V-encoded cysteine to the conserved J-encoded phenylalanine. The earlier analysis of roughly 590 of the donors excluded any sequence lacking an unambiguous match to a single V gene segment. In an earlier analysis of 450 to 750 of the donors, a V segment was called functional when productive rearrangements were above 56.7%, and segregating when the standard deviation between donors exceeded 5%. A statistical classification framework was built to diagnose cytomegalovirus status from the catalog of TCR beta chain sequences. V and J gene assignment, in a later analysis, came from comparing TCR nucleotide sequences with IMGT/GENE-DB human TR gene sequences. The TCRdist pipeline was used in a later analysis to assign CDR3 sequences and most-parsimonious VDJ recombination scenarios. In a later analysis, every TCR beta chain was defined by the combination of its CDR3 amino acid sequence and its V-gene family, and reads without a unique V-gene family were dropped. As a way to deal with suspected cross-contamination and a sequencing artifact, a later analysis dropped 450 to 600 nucleotide sequences that were highly shared and had low generation probability. A later analysis calculated a clonal expansion index for each public chain from normalized within-repertoire ranks of inferred template counts. A later analysis computed generation probabilities with a VDJ recombination model fitted to out-of-frame rearrangements, and checked the results against IGoR. Hypergeometric tests were used in a later analysis to score TCR-TCR, TCR-HLA and TCR-CMV co-occurrence, with a repertoire-size bias correction applied to the TCR pairs. A later analysis estimated false discovery rates by permuting HLA or CMV assignments 20 times. In a later analysis, co-occurring TCRs were grouped using DBSCAN, with TCRdist sequence similarity added in when clustering inside HLA-allele-positive subsets. For co-occurrence clustering, repertoires with fewer than 30,000 or more than 120,000 public chains were excluded, along with four to six repertoires with anomalous nucleotide sharing. The source is immuneACCESS, and TCRdb retained only in-frame sequences with V and J called. Part of the clones is not carried over; for the studies checked, unresolved V genes explain less than half of this, and the remainder is unexplained. Clonal size and the V and J genes are those of that table, whereas D and trimming came from the DNA. The sample's table lists a count of some 62,000 clones. In total, the top ten clones hold under 7% of the sample.

Specimen: PBMCs. The sequence came from a man between 25 and 39 years old in good health and CMV-seropositive. The sequence links TRBV6-4 to TRBJ2-3, and TRBD2 may be the D gene, going by 6 matching bases. The CDR3 region has the sequence CASSEGEASTDTQYF. The sequence in DNA is TGTGCCAGCAGTGAGGGGGAGGCGAGCACAGATACGCAGTATTTT.